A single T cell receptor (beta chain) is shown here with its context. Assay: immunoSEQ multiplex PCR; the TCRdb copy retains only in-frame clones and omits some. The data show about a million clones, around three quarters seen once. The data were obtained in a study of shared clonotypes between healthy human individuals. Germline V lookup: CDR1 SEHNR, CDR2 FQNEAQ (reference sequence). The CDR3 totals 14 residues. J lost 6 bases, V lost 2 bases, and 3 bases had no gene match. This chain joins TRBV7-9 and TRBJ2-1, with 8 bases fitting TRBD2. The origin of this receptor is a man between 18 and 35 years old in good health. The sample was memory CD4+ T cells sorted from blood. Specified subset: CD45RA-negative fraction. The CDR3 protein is CASSLSGSGNEQFF. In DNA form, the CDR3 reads TGTGCCAGCAGCTTAAGCGGGAGTGGCAATGAGCAGTTCTTC.